The rows below give T cell receptor beta chains drawn from one sample of a study of human T cells and chemical hapten exposure. MiXCR, run by TCRdb on the RACE reads, gives a single entry per CDR3 protein. The table lists roughly 150,000 distinct CDR3 sequences, around 30% of them singletons, with around 2.3% in the top ten. Material: whole blood, obtained in connection with sensitization to the hapten diphenylcyclopropenone (DPC). The receptor set was obtained from a woman under 30 with alopecia areata. Some clones in this sample may be carry-over from other donors' samples. Both conserved end residues are part of each CDR3. Fields, in order: D gene, clone size, J gene, V gene, CDR3 protein, CDR3 DNA. D genes are given only for firm matches. Size is stated for part of the rows, as once, few or many counts, or as a class when the clone is expanded.

D: .; size: .; J: TRBJ2-7; V: TRBV9; CDR3: CASSVGPDAPYEQYF; DNA: TGTGCCAGCAGCGTAGGTCCCGATGCTCCCTACGAGCAGTACTTC
D: .; size: .; J: TRBJ2-2; V: TRBV7-2; CDR3: CASSSPNTGELFF; DNA: TGTGCCAGCAGCTCGCCGAACACCGGGGAGCTGTTTTTT
D: TRBD2; size: .; J: TRBJ2-3; V: TRBV29-1; CDR3: CSVDGLAENPTDTQYF; DNA: TGCAGCGTTGATGGACTAGCGGAGAACCCCACAGATACGCAGTATTTT
D: TRBD1; size: many; J: TRBJ2-7; V: TRBV6-4; CDR3: CASSDEGQDSYEQYF; DNA: TGTGCCAGCAGTGACGAAGGACAGGACTCCTACGAGCAGTACTTC
D: .; size: .; J: TRBJ2-6; V: TRBV15; CDR3: CATSRDWAGANVLTF; DNA: TGTGCCACCAGCAGAGATTGGGCGGGGGCCAACGTCCTGACTTTC
D: .; size: few; J: TRBJ2-5; V: TRBV24-1; CDR3: CATSDWETQYF; DNA: TGTGCCACCAGTGATTGGGAGACCCAGTACTTC
D: .; size: few; J: TRBJ2-2; V: TRBV29-1; CDR3: CSVRGTAKNTGELFF; DNA: TGCAGCGTTCGCGGGACAGCTAAAAACACCGGGGAGCTGTTTTTT
D: .; size: .; J: TRBJ1-5; V: TRBV4-2; CDR3: CASSHNGLSAGQPQHF; DNA: TGTGCCAGCAGCCATAATGGGCTATCGGCGGGCCAGCCCCAGCATTTT
D: TRBD1; size: .; J: TRBJ2-7; V: TRBV14; CDR3: CASSLKHGQGGTPFYEQYF; DNA: TGTGCCAGCAGCCTGAAACACGGACAGGGAGGTACCCCGTTCTACGAGCAGTACTTC
D: TRBD2; size: few; J: TRBJ2-7; V: TRBV9; CDR3: CASSSPEREGYEQYF; DNA: TGTGCCAGCAGCTCCCCAGAGCGGGAGGGATACGAGCAGTACTTC
D: TRBD1; size: .; J: TRBJ1-5; V: TRBV6-1; CDR3: CASSVWDRGSNQPQHF; DNA: TGTGCCAGCAGTGTTTGGGACAGGGGCAGCAATCAGCCCCAGCATTTT
D: .; size: few; J: TRBJ1-2; V: TRBV18; CDR3: CASSPRGRGVANYGYTF; DNA: TGTGCCAGCTCACCCCGGGGCAGGGGAGTAGCTAACTATGGCTACACCTTC
D: .; size: .; J: TRBJ2-2; V: TRBV7-2; CDR3: CASSNRVGAGELFF; DNA: TGTGCCAGCAGTAACAGGGTCGGGGCCGGGGAGCTGTTTTTT
D: .; size: many; J: TRBJ2-5; V: TRBV27; CDR3: CASSLILGQPQYF; DNA: TGTGCCAGCAGTTTGATACTTGGGCAACCCCAGTACTTC
D: TRBD2; size: .; J: TRBJ2-5; V: TRBV15; CDR3: CATSRGGGQETQYF; DNA: TGTGCCACCAGCAGAGGCGGGGGGCAAGAGACCCAGTACTTC
D: .; size: .; J: TRBJ2-1; V: TRBV12-3/TRBV12-4; CDR3: CASRSRGPVVDEQFF; DNA: TGTGCCAGCAGGAGCAGGGGCCCAGTTGTGGATGAGCAGTTCTTC
D: .; size: .; J: TRBJ2-6; V: TRBV2; CDR3: CASSEEGGMANVLTF; DNA: TGTGCCAGCAGTGAAGAGGGGGGAATGGCCAACGTCCTGACTTTC
D: TRBD1; size: .; J: TRBJ1-2; V: TRBV7-9; CDR3: CASRPGQNYGYTF; DNA: TGTGCCAGCAGGCCGGGACAGAACTATGGCTACACCTTC
D: TRBD1; size: few; J: TRBJ1-5; V: TRBV24-1; CDR3: CATSDPLQGASNQPQHF; DNA: TGTGCCACCAGTGACCCTTTACAGGGGGCAAGCAATCAGCCCCAGCATTTT
D: TRBD2; size: many; J: TRBJ2-5; V: TRBV20-1; CDR3: CSARRGWRGETQYF; DNA: TGCAGTGCTAGACGGGGCTGGCGGGGGGAGACCCAGTACTTC
D: .; size: .; J: TRBJ1-5; V: TRBV12-3/TRBV12-4; CDR3: CASNNAPSQPQHF; DNA: TGTGCCAGCAACAATGCACCTAGTCAGCCCCAGCATTTT
D: TRBD2; size: .; J: TRBJ2-1; V: TRBV6-2/TRBV6-3; CDR3: CASSYFPGTSGRAVYEQFF; DNA: TGTGCCAGCAGTTACTTCCCCGGGACTAGCGGTCGGGCGGTCTATGAGCAGTTCTTC
D: .; size: .; J: TRBJ1-2; V: TRBV4-2; CDR3: CASSQVSVGLGYTF; DNA: TGTGCCAGCAGCCAAGTGAGTGTGGGTCTTGGCTACACCTTC
D: .; size: many; J: TRBJ2-7; V: TRBV4-3; CDR3: CASSQVVGPYEQYF; DNA: TGCGCCAGCAGCCAAGTAGTGGGGCCCTACGAGCAGTACTTC
D: .; size: .; J: TRBJ2-7; V: TRBV12-2; CDR3: CASRLVRQAAYEQYF; DNA: TGTGCAAGTCGCTTAGTCCGGCAGGCGGCCTACGAGCAGTACTTC
D: .; size: .; J: TRBJ1-2; V: TRBV11-2; CDR3: CASSTGGLGLYGYTF; DNA: TGTGCCAGCAGCACTGGGGGCCTCGGATTATATGGCTACACCTTC
D: TRBD2; size: .; J: TRBJ2-1; V: TRBV5-6; CDR3: CASSFNGTSGVMTQFF; DNA: TGTGCCAGCAGTTTCAACGGGACTAGCGGAGTAATGACGCAGTTCTTC
D: .; size: .; J: TRBJ2-1; V: TRBV12-3/TRBV12-4; CDR3: CASRLTGILVNEQFF; DNA: TGTGCCAGCAGGCTCACCGGGATCCTAGTCAATGAGCAGTTCTTC
D: TRBD2; size: .; J: TRBJ2-1; V: TRBV11-3; CDR3: CASSLVSGTNEQFF; DNA: TGTGCCAGCTCCCTAGTTAGCGGGACTAATGAGCAGTTCTTC
D: .; size: .; J: TRBJ2-7; V: TRBV12-3/TRBV12-4; CDR3: CASSLFHEQYF; DNA: TGTGCCAGCAGTTTATTTCACGAGCAGTACTTC
D: .; size: many; J: TRBJ2-7; V: TRBV7-3; CDR3: CASSLAVRREQYF; DNA: TGTGCCAGCAGCCTCGCCGTTAGGCGCGAGCAGTACTTC
D: .; size: .; J: TRBJ2-7; V: TRBV14; CDR3: CASSQNRVGEQYF; DNA: TGTGCCAGCAGCCAAAACAGGGTGGGCGAGCAGTACTTC
D: .; size: many; J: TRBJ1-3; V: TRBV4-1; CDR3: CASSQPYSGNTIYF; DNA: TGCGCCAGCAGCCAACCCTACTCTGGAAACACCATATATTTT
D: TRBD1; size: .; J: TRBJ2-4; V: TRBV7-8; CDR3: CASSYRDRASAKNIQYF; DNA: TGTGCCAGCAGCTACCGGGACAGGGCTTCGGCCAAAAACATTCAGTACTTC
D: TRBD1; size: few; J: TRBJ2-7; V: TRBV10-3; CDR3: CAIRTGTATSYEQYF; DNA: TGTGCCATCAGGACCGGGACAGCGACCTCCTACGAGCAGTACTTC
D: .; size: few; J: TRBJ2-2; V: TRBV2; CDR3: CASGRDFTGELFF; DNA: TGTGCCAGCGGCAGAGACTTCACCGGGGAGCTGTTTTTT
D: .; size: few; J: TRBJ2-1; V: TRBV6-5; CDR3: CASSLYQGPNEQFF; DNA: TGTGCCAGCAGCCTTTACCAGGGGCCCAATGAGCAGTTCTTC
D: TRBD2; size: .; J: TRBJ2-1; V: TRBV6-5; CDR3: CASKRLAGATYNEQFF; DNA: TGTGCCAGCAAACGACTAGCGGGCGCTACCTACAATGAGCAGTTCTTC
D: TRBD1; size: few; J: TRBJ2-1; V: TRBV4-1; CDR3: CASSLRDRGVNEQFF; DNA: TGCGCCAGCAGCCTCCGGGACAGGGGGGTCAATGAGCAGTTCTTC
D: TRBD1; size: few; J: TRBJ2-1; V: TRBV29-1; CDR3: CSVEAGQRAKYEQFF; DNA: TGCAGCGTTGAAGCGGGACAGAGGGCAAAATATGAGCAGTTCTTC
D: .; size: few; J: TRBJ1-4; V: TRBV18; CDR3: CASSITRTETNEKLFF; DNA: TGTGCCAGCTCTATAACGAGGACGGAAACTAATGAAAAACTGTTTTTT
D: .; size: .; J: TRBJ1-4; V: TRBV6-1; CDR3: CASRPGPTNEKLFF; DNA: TGTGCCAGCAGGCCGGGACCGACTAATGAAAAACTGTTTTTT
D: .; size: few; J: TRBJ2-3; V: TRBV27; CDR3: CASSWDLLSTDTQYF; DNA: TGTGCCAGCAGTTGGGACTTACTAAGCACAGATACGCAGTATTTT
D: TRBD1; size: .; J: TRBJ2-1; V: TRBV5-1; CDR3: CASSVTGGDRIYNEQFF; DNA: TGCGCCAGCAGCGTGACAGGGGGAGACCGAATTTACAATGAGCAGTTCTTC
D: .; size: .; J: TRBJ2-2; V: TRBV4-3; CDR3: CASSQDFGGGELFF; DNA: TGCGCCAGCAGCCAAGATTTCGGGGGCGGGGAGCTGTTTTTT
D: .; size: .; J: TRBJ2-5; V: TRBV12-3/TRBV12-4; CDR3: CASPPTGIPETQYF; DNA: TGTGCCAGCCCCCCCACAGGGATCCCAGAGACCCAGTACTTC
D: .; size: .; J: TRBJ2-5; V: TRBV2; CDR3: CASSDRQETQYF; DNA: TGTGCCAGCAGTGATAGGCAAGAGACCCAGTACTTC
D: .; size: few; J: TRBJ1-1; V: TRBV20-1; CDR3: CSASPSGHEAFF; DNA: TGCAGTGCATCTCCCTCGGGGCATGAAGCTTTCTTT
D: .; size: .; J: TRBJ2-7; V: TRBV4-2; CDR3: CASSQGRNEQYF; DNA: TGTGCCAGCAGCCAAGGGCGGAACGAGCAGTACTTC
D: TRBD2; size: .; J: TRBJ2-7; V: TRBV20-1; CDR3: CSARDPTSGRSTYEQYF; DNA: TGCAGTGCTAGAGATCCAACTAGCGGGAGGTCCACCTACGAGCAGTACTTC